What follows describes a single T cell receptor (beta chain). This clonotype was detected only a few times. No cognate antigen has been identified for it. One base away lies a much larger clone, so this may be a sequencing read error. The CDR3 end shows no conserved phenylalanine or tryptophan, and so a read error is likely. Receptor amplification or capture employed multiplex PCR. The listed sequencing device is Illumina HiSeq 4000. CDR3 regions were amplified by Arm-PCR with iRepertoire HTBI primers to construct TCR beta libraries. PCR products were gel purified before sequencing. The study's processing was this. Gene usage analysis of CDR3 amino acid clonotypes relied on the roughly 60 TRBV and more than twelve TRBJ segments identified across samples. COPE and FqMerger were used to merge filtered high-quality paired reads into contigs. BLAST was used to align contigs to the IMGT TRBV, TRBD and TRBJ reference genes, and CDR3 was defined following IMGT. Any clonotype with a frequency above 0.1% was classified as a highly expanded clone. Shannon entropy served as the measure of repertoire diversity, while the Gini coefficient captured V-J evenness. A clonotype found in more than one individual was treated as public. TCRdb reprocessed the public reads (quality trimming at Q25 with fastp, clone calling with MiXCR) and kept in-frame beta chains. CDR3 protein duplicates are merged, each entry listing the most common genes and DNA. The V and J calls follow TCRdb's processing rather than the paper's. This sample holds 550,000 to 600,000 distinct CDR3 sequences; roughly 15% were observed only once. Clones ranked in the top ten supply 9.5% to 15% of the sample.

The time point label corresponds to: newly diagnosed GD, antithyroid drugs for less than 3 months. For both TCR sequencing and RNA sequencing, RNA was extracted from PBMCs in TRIzol. The diagnosis of Graves' disease was made according to American Thyroid Association guidelines. The patients came from an endocrinology department in Xi'an, China. Each patient gave approximately 9 milliliters of peripheral blood, collected in an EDTA anticoagulant tube. PBMCs were isolated by Ficoll Paque Plus density gradient separation without further T cell sorting. An Agilent 2100 Bioanalyzer and agarose gel were used to assess RNA quality, and a NanoDrop 2000 was used to measure RNA concentration. This entry is derived from a study of regulatory T cells in long-lasting Graves disease (dated by TCRdb to the early 2020s). As for the study more broadly: Antithyroid drugs had been taken for less than 3 months by newly diagnosed Graves' disease patients. This study used TCR sequencing and RNA sequencing of peripheral blood to compare persistent Graves' disease patients against newly diagnosed Graves' disease patients. The study was registered as a clinical trial and conducted in China. A total of roughly 35 samples underwent TCR sequencing: roughly 13 from persistent and 20 from newly diagnosed Graves' disease patients. What the authors observed across the whole study: Peripheral blood alone was examined, since thyroid tissue, which constituted the primary lesion, could not be accessed. The authors acknowledged the small sample size as a limitation that may reduce accuracy. Sequencing and analysis were restricted to the TCR beta chain. A larger number of public clonotypes was shared among persistent patients (approximately 2,600) than among newly diagnosed patients (about 990). Compared with newly diagnosed patients, persistent Graves' disease patients had lower TCR Shannon entropy and fewer highly expanded clones, which suggests clonal expansion.

The same sample was also studied in work on T cells in Graves' hyperthyroidism and ophthalmopathy. Taken from the second paper: Graves' hyperthyroidism was defined as stable when no progression to ophthalmopathy occurred over 18 months of follow-up. Hyperthyroidism patients were aged 18 to 65 years and newly diagnosed, with disease duration of less than 2 months. Any patient with an uncontrolled infection, another autoimmune disease, pregnancy or lactation was excluded. Diagnoses relied on clinical symptoms, serum thyroxine and TRAb, thyroid ultrasound and orbital computed tomography. A first-round RT-PCR of the TCR CDR3 used the HTBI primer set with the Qiagen OneStep RT-PCR kit. Most expanded thyroid clonotypes (frequency above 0.001) were also detected in blood, a finding suggesting that blood repertoires may reflect thyroid immune responses. Ophthalmopathy was separated from stable hyperthyroidism by a 13 V-J signature model, with around 90% sensitivity and about 81% specificity obtained in cross-validation and 80%/75% obtained in testing. During validation, the model predicted progression to ophthalmopathy a median of roughly 7.1 months ahead of onset, with around 71% sensitivity and about 75% specificity. To identify TCR V-J signatures that set the groups apart, the researchers used a discovery cohort of about a hundred patients, made up of fewer than 50 with Graves' ophthalmopathy and around 58 with stable Graves' hyperthyroidism. An independent validation cohort of under 20 hyperthyroidism patients and about 16 patients who later progressed to ophthalmopathy tested prospective prediction of ophthalmopathy. The approximately 90 discovery patients were randomly split 7:3 into training and test sets. In more than 5 Graves' hyperthyroidism patients, the study also compared T-cell repertoires from thyroid tissue with T-cell repertoires from blood. Once sampling was done, hyperthyroidism patients were given methimazole at a starting dose of 30 mg daily, whereas ophthalmopathy patients were given high-dose intravenous methylprednisolone. Libraries were constructed in a second round of multiplex PCR, after which size selection and purification were performed. Paired-end sequencing of the libraries was performed with 100 bp reads on an Illumina HiSeq2000. SOAPnuke was used to process the raw data, removing reads that contained adapters or uncalled bases, had a mean Phred below 15, or lacked an exact match to the constant primer or identifier. High-quality paired reads were merged using COPE v1.2.5, and each unique nucleotide sequence was defined as a clonotype. Clonotypes were aligned to IMGT TRBV, TRBD and TRBJ reference segments using MiTCR v1.1. The analysis included only V-J combinations with a frequency above 0.0001, which together covered around 99% of the repertoires. The TCS score was defined as F50 (clonal expansion) divided by E x V (chaos), with BLOSUM62-based TCRdist calculated between CDR3 peptides within each V-J. Welch's t-statistics and random forest reduced roughly 540 V-J features to around 14, which were used in a naive Bayes classifier (R e1071). No statistical method was used to set the sample size in advance, and investigators knew the group allocation. The paper reports TCR Vbeta CDR3 sequencing of some 140 peripheral blood samples: under 45 ophthalmopathy, about 75 hyperthyroidism and around 17 progressor patients.

This receptor was taken from a man aged 18 to 29 with Graves disease. Donor details come from another sample of the same person, matched by shared clones. The specimen was peripheral blood mononuclear cells (PBMCs), collected at new diagnosis, from a patient treated with antithyroid drugs.

Here is the DNA: TGTGCCAGCAGTTTAGCTGGGGACTTCACTGAAGCTTTCTCT. Translated, it reads CASSLAGDFTEAFS. The chain uses TRBV27 and TRBJ1-1, with a tentative D gene TRBD1 over 5 matching bases. The CDR3 length equals 14 residues, ends included. Only the CDR3 portion is preserved as DNA: 42 bases, with reading frame beginning at the first base. Taken from the germline V gene (reference sequence), the CDR1 and CDR2 loops are MNHEY and SMNVEV. V is pared back by 2 bases and J by 4 bases, with 11 bases lying between the germline termini.